These 26 T cell receptor beta chains originate from one sample sequenced in a study of blood T cell repertoires in COVID-19. Using immunoSEQ multiplex PCR, the repertoire was profiled, and TCRdb retains in-frame clones only, with some absent. The sample records 200,000 to 300,000 clones, approximately 86% being singletons. Sequencing was carried out using peripheral blood. Source of these receptors: a woman aged 60-75 years with COVID-19, enrolled during active disease.

The chain combines TRBV14 with TRBJ1-4; D is ambiguous. V gave up 3 bases and J gave up 3 bases, with 14 bases separating them. Germline CDR1 SGHDN, CDR2 FVKESK. The CDR3 spans 16 residues. CDR3: CASSQGAGVPNEKLFF. CDR3 nucleotide sequence: TGTGCCAGCAGCCAGGGAGCCGGGGTGCCTAATGAAAAACTGTTTTTT.

The chain employs TRBV7-2 and TRBJ2-7; D might be TRBD1 (6 bases). From germline, CDR1 is SGHTA and CDR2 FQGNSA. The CDR3 covers 15 residues. With 1 base removed from V and 3 bases from J, the gap between germline ends came to 13 bases. The CDR3 nucleotides read TGTGCCAGCAGCTTAGACTGGCAGGGGATCTACGAGCAGTACTTC. Its translation is CASSLDWQGIYEQYF. The variable domain in full, with the rest retrieved from reference TRBV7-2 and TRBJ2-7, is GAGVSQSPSNKVTEKGKDVELRCDPISGHTALYWYRQSLGQGLEFLIYFQGNSAPDKSGLPSDRFSAERTGGSVSTLTIQRTQQEDSAVYLCASSLDWQGIYEQYFGPGTRLTVT.

The V call is TRBV18, the J call TRBJ1-3, with D possibly matching TRBD1 (6 bases). Germline loops: CDR1 KGHSH, CDR2 LQKENI. V was cut by 2 bases and J by 1 base, with 15 bases left in between. The CDR3 has 17 residues. The CDR3 reads CASSPATGRLSGNTIYF. The CDR3 region has the DNA TGTGCCAGCTCACCAGCGACAGGCCGCTTGTCTGGAAACACCATATATTTT.

This chain joins TRBV6-6 and TRBJ1-6; D not resolved. Trimming took off 0 bases at V and 12 bases at J, with 6 bases between the two ends. This CDR3 region has 12 residues. CDR1 is MNHNY, CDR2 SVGAGI, per germline (reference sequence). This CDR3 is CASSYSREPLHF. CDR3 nucleotides: TGTGCCAGCAGTTACTCGAGGGAACCCCTCCACTTT.

The gene calls are TRBV27 and TRBJ2-5, with TRBD1 as a possible D gene (6 bases). In germline, CDR1 is MNHEY, CDR2 SMNVEV (reference sequence). V dropped 7 bases and J dropped 9 bases, with 12 bases sitting between them. The length of the CDR3 is 11 residues. CDR3 DNA sequence: TGTGCCAGCATGGGGGCCGGGGCCCAGTACTTC. The encoded protein is CASMGAGAQYF.

V gene TRBV6-2 or TRBV6-3 combines with J gene TRBJ2-7, with a tentative D call TRBD2 (6 bases). V gave up 0 bases and J gave up 5 bases, with 14 bases separating them. There are 15 residues in the CDR3. Germline loops: CDR1 MNHEY, CDR2 SVGEGT. The CDR3 loop is CASSYSGLRDDEQYF. The CDR3, as DNA: TGTGCCAGCAGTTACTCGGGTTTGCGGGATGACGAGCAGTACTTC.

In its sample, this clone was seen once. V usage is TRBV7-9 and J usage is TRBJ2-1; a possible D gene is TRBD2 (5 bases). The CDR3 has 15 amino acids. CDR1 is SEHNR, CDR2 FQNEAQ, per germline (reference sequence). V shed 7 bases and J shed 8 bases, with 21 bases lying between them. The CDR3 protein is CASILAWGEGDEQFF. CDR3 nucleotide sequence: TGTGCCAGCATCCTCGCCTGGGGAGAGGGAGATGAGCAGTTCTTC.

This chain's CDR3 is CSVDSYTGELFF. The CDR3, as DNA: TGCAGCGTTGATAGTTACACCGGGGAGCTGTTTTTT. The chain couples TRBV29-1 to TRBJ2-2; D is ambiguous. Trimming cost V 3 bases and J 3 bases, with 5 bases left between them. From germline, CDR1 is SQVTM and CDR2 ANQGSEA. The CDR3 spans 12 residues.

The chain links TRBV19 to TRBJ2-3; 9 nucleotides match TRBD1. Per germline, CDR1 LNHDA and CDR2 SQIVND (reference sequence). V dropped 4 bases and J dropped 11; count of bases not matched to a gene: 7. This CDR3 region has 13 residues. The CDR3 loop is CASSTQGQGVQYF. As DNA, the CDR3 is TGTGCCAGTAGTACCCAGGGACAGGGCGTGCAGTATTTT.

The chain employs TRBV4-2 and TRBJ2-5; 7 nucleotides line up with TRBD1. The germline gives CDR1 LGHNA, CDR2 YNFKEQ. V shed 0 bases, J shed 1 base, and the junction held 11 bases outside the gene matches. This CDR3 is 18 amino acids long. The CDR3, as DNA: TGTGCCAGCAGCCAAGACCCGATCGGGGCAGGGGGCCAAGAGACCCAGTACTTC. Protein sequence: CASSQDPIGAGGQETQYF.

The CDR3 coding sequence is TGTGCCAGCAGCGGGACAGGCGTGAGGGGGGACACTGAAGCTTTCTTT. Encoded protein: CASSGTGVRGDTEAFF. This chain links TRBV5-4 with TRBJ1-1; 8 bases map to TRBD1. Germline V lookup: CDR1 SGHNT, CDR2 YYREEE (reference sequence). CDR3 length: 16 residues. Trimming cost V 4 bases and J 3 bases; bases outside gene matches: 11.

The chain recombines TRBV4-2 with TRBJ2-2, with D possibly being TRBD1 (6 bases). The germline V gene has CDR1 LGHNA and CDR2 YNFKEQ. This CDR3 is 15 amino acids long. V was clipped by 4 bases and J by 1 base, with 10 bases between them. The CDR3 spells CASSRRGRNTGELFF. The CDR3 region has the DNA TGTGCCAGCAGCCGAAGGGGGAGGAACACCGGGGAGCTGTTTTTT.

This chain links TRBV5-4 with TRBJ1-6; D unresolved. The CDR3 runs 13 residues. V gave up 9 bases and J gave up 6 bases, with 13 bases separating them. Germline V gene data show CDR1 as SGHNT and CDR2 as YYREEE (reference sequence). The CDR3 bases are TGTGCCACCTCCCGGGAGGCTAATTCACCCCTCCACTTT. Translation gives CATSREANSPLHF.

CDR3 in DNA: TGTGCCAGCAGCTTATTCTCTGGGGGCGATCAGCCCCAGCATTTT. Its translation is CASSLFSGGDQPQHF. V is TRBV7-2 and J is TRBJ1-5; tentatively, D is TRBD1 (6 bases). V was shortened by 2 bases and J by 5 bases, with 13 bases between the two germline ends. The CDR3 consists of 15 residues. Germline lookup yields CDR1 SGHTA and CDR2 FQGNSA.

This clone was detected only once. The gene calls are TRBV30 and TRBJ1-3, with D uncertain. Trimming stripped 4 bases from V and 2 bases from J, with 15 bases between. CDR3 length: 15 amino acids. CDR1 and CDR2 (germline): GTSNPN, SVGIG (reference sequence). The CDR3 region has the DNA TGTGCCTGGAACGGGAGGCTCATAACTGGAAACACCATATATTTT. Translation: CAWNGRLITGNTIYF.

V gene TRBV5-6 combines with J gene TRBJ2-5, with D unresolved. Trimming cost V 2 bases and J 0 bases, with 8 bases left between them. CDR1 is SGHDT and CDR2 is YYEEEE in the germline V gene. The CDR3 covers 14 residues. As DNA, the CDR3 is TGTGCCAGCAGCTTAATCCAGTACCAAGAGACCCAGTACTTC. It specifies CASSLIQYQETQYF.

The chain uses TRBV18 and TRBJ2-1; 9 nucleotides agree with TRBD1. V trimming: 3 bases; J trimming: 9 bases; junction bases outside the gene matches: 9. This CDR3 is built from 15 residues. The germline V gene has CDR1 KGHSH and CDR2 LQKENI. CDR3: CASSPWDRDLAEQFF. The CDR3 DNA is TGTGCCAGCTCACCGTGGGACAGGGATTTAGCTGAGCAGTTCTTC. The variable domain in full, completed from reference TRBV18 and TRBJ2-1, reads NAGVMQNPRHLVRRRGQEARLRCSPMKGHSHVYWYRQLPEEGLKFMVYLQKENIIDESGMPKERFSAEFPKEGPSILRIQQVVRGDSAAYFCASSPWDRDLAEQFFGPGTRLTVL.

The rearrangement links TRBV3-1 (or the pseudogene TRBV3-2) to TRBJ2-7; 9 nucleotides line up with TRBD1. Germline lookup yields CDR1 LGHDT and CDR2 YNNKEL (reference sequence). V shed 2 bases, J shed 3 bases, and the junction held 8 bases outside the gene matches. The CDR3 runs 16 residues. CDR3 loop: CASSQWGPGQGYEQYF. The CDR3 nucleotides are TGTGCCAGCAGCCAATGGGGCCCGGGACAGGGCTACGAGCAGTACTTC.

A few counts support this clone. The chain combines TRBV3-1 (or the pseudogene TRBV3-2) with TRBJ1-2; no clear D gene. Germline V CDR1 and CDR2: LGHDT, YNNKEL (reference sequence). The V end lost 4 bases, the J end lost 4 bases, and 16 bases lay between the germline ends. This CDR3 comprises 15 residues. The CDR3, as DNA: TGTGCCAGCAGCCTTGACCTGGGGAGCCCCTATGGCTACACCTTC. As protein: CASSLDLGSPYGYTF.

The rearrangement joins TRBV5-1 to TRBJ2-3; 7 bases align to TRBD2. The CDR3 has 17 amino acids. Trimming took 2 bases from V and 2 from J; bases not matched to a gene: 11. Germline loops: CDR1 SGHRS, CDR2 YFSETQ. The CDR3 sequence is CASSFSRGAGNTDTQYF. The CDR3 bases are TGCGCCAGCAGCTTCTCGAGGGGAGCGGGAAACACAGATACGCAGTATTTT. Using reference TRBV5-1 and TRBJ2-3 for the parts outside the CDR3, the full variable domain is KAGVTQTPRYLIKTRGQQVTLSCSPISGHRSVSWYQQTPGQGLQFLFEYFSETQRNKGNFPGRFSGRQFSNSRSEMNVSTLELGDSALYLCASSFSRGAGNTDTQYFGPGTRLTVL.

The V call is TRBV29-1, the J call TRBJ2-5, with 8 bases identical to TRBD1. Unmatched junction bases numbered 4, after V lost 5 bases and J lost 5 bases. Germline V gene data show CDR1 as SQVTM and CDR2 as ANQGSEA. The CDR3 has 12 residues. The chain's CDR3 is CSVLDRGETQYF. The DNA for the CDR3 is TGCAGCGTTTTAGACAGGGGTGAGACCCAGTACTTC.

This chain joins TRBV2 and TRBJ1-2; 10 bases fit TRBD1. With 0 bases clipped from V and 2 bases from J, the junction kept 12 bases outside the gene matches. The CDR3 extends over 19 amino acids. The germline V gene has CDR1 SNHLY and CDR2 FYNNEI. CDR3 sequence reads: CASSEAGPGQGIQNYGYTF. In DNA form, the CDR3 reads TGTGCCAGCAGTGAAGCAGGGCCGGGACAGGGGATTCAAAACTATGGCTACACCTTC.

This clone was found a few times. V is TRBV1 and J is TRBJ2-3; TRBD2, the D gene given by the table, was not confirmed from the DNA. TRBV1 counts as a pseudogene. The CDR3 spans 17 residues. CDR3 in DNA: TGCACCAGCAGCCTCGGACTACGGGGGGGGCACACAGATACGCAGTATTTT. It encodes CTSSLGLRGGHTDTQYF.

The CDR3 sequence is CASSSLGQAMNTEAFF. The CDR3 DNA sequence: TGTGCCAGCAGCTCCCTGGGACAGGCAATGAACACTGAAGCTTTCTTT. The rearrangement joins TRBV7-9 to TRBJ1-1; 8 bases align to TRBD1. Unmatched junction bases numbered 7, after V lost 4 bases and J lost 0 bases. Germline V CDR1 and CDR2: SEHNR, FQNEAQ (reference sequence). The CDR3 runs to 16 residues.

The rearrangement joins TRBV15 to TRBJ1-4; possibly TRBD1 for D (5 bases). Trimming stripped 3 bases from V and 1 base from J, with 9 bases between. CDR3 length: 15 residues. Germline values: CDR1 LNHNV, CDR2 YYDKDF (reference sequence). CDR3 in amino acids: CATSRGGETNEKLFF. Here the CDR3 DNA reads TGTGCCACCAGCAGGGGGGGAGAAACTAATGAAAAACTGTTTTTT.

The chain carries TRBV6-6 and TRBJ2-7, with 8 bases fitting TRBD1. With V trimmed by 6 bases and J by 0 bases, 13 bases remained unmatched. Germline values: CDR1 MNHNY, CDR2 SVGAGI (reference sequence). The CDR3 loop spans 17 amino acids. The CDR3 sequence is CASSRQGTGTTSYEQYF. The DNA of the CDR3 is TGTGCCAGCAGCCGACAGGGGACAGGCACCACCTCCTACGAGCAGTACTTC.